One sample yielded the 31 T cell receptor beta chains listed below, sequenced in a study of blood T cell repertoires in COVID-19. Clones were read by immunoSEQ multiplex PCR, and TCRdb kept only the in-frame ones, dropping some. This table has tens of thousands of clones, 65% to 85% appearing once. Sequencing was carried out using peripheral blood. Every receptor here comes from a man aged 45-60 years with acute or convalescent COVID-19.

The rearrangement links TRBV14 to TRBJ2-7; 7 bases map to TRBD2. In germline, CDR1 is SGHDN, CDR2 FVKESK. With V trimmed by 2 bases and J by 6 bases, 4 bases remained unmatched. The CDR3 loop spans 13 amino acids. The CDR3 protein is CASSQLREGEQYF. In DNA, the CDR3 is TGTGCCAGCAGCCAACTCAGGGAGGGCGAGCAGTACTTC. The whole variable domain, remainder taken from reference TRBV14 and TRBJ2-7, is EAGVTQFPSHSVIEKGQTVTLRCDPISGHDNLYWYRRVMGKEIKFLLHFVKESKQDESGMPNNRFLAERTGGTYSTLKVQPAELEDSGVYFCASSQLREGEQYFGPGTRLTVT.

The chain joins TRBV18 to TRBJ2-1, with 16 bases aligning to TRBD2. CDR3 length: 21 residues. Germline V gives CDR1 KGHSH, CDR2 LQKENI. V lost 2 bases and J lost 0; bases outside the gene matches: 10. The CDR3 DNA follows: TGTGCCAGCTCACCAATTTACGGGGGACTAGCGGGAGGGAGCTCCTACAATGAGCAGTTCTTC. Translated, it gives CASSPIYGGLAGGSSYNEQFF.

The J gene is TRBJ1-2, the V gene TRBV6-1, with TRBD1 identical over 8 bases. CDR1 MNHNS and CDR2 SASEGT come from the germline V gene. V gave up 5 bases and J gave up 5 bases; unmatched junction bases: 7. The CDR3 runs to 14 residues. In DNA form, the CDR3 reads TGTGCCAGCAGTACGGACAGGGTACAGTATGGCTACACCTTC. This codes for CASSTDRVQYGYTF.

The genes are TRBV13 and TRBJ2-2; a possible D gene is TRBD1 (6 bases). The CDR3 is made up of 14 amino acids. From germline, CDR1 is PRHDT and CDR2 FYEKMQ (reference sequence). V gave up 3 bases and J gave up 3 bases, with 8 bases separating them. The CDR3 DNA sequence: TGTGCCAGCAGCTTCCAGGGGTACACCGGGGAGCTGTTTTTT. This encodes CASSFQGYTGELFF.

The chain links TRBV28 to TRBJ2-2; 9 nucleotides line up with TRBD1. In germline, CDR1 is MDHEN, CDR2 SYDVKM. This CDR3 is built from 16 residues. The V and J ends lost 5 bases and 4 bases, in that order; junction bases with no gene match: 8. The CDR3 region has the DNA TGTGCCAGCAGTCCGCTTTGGGACAGGGCCACCGGGGAGCTGTTTTTT. Translation gives CASSPLWDRATGELFF.

As for this clone: One end of the junction does not line up with germline, which may come from a read error. The rearrangement uses TRBV7-7 and TRBJ2-5, with 8 bases that match TRBD2. CDR1 SSHAT and CDR2 FNYEAQ come from the germline V gene (reference sequence). CDR3 length: 17 amino acids. CDR3 residues: CASSFGTSGTRGETQYF. CDR3 nucleotide sequence: TGTGCTAGCAGCTTTGGCACAAGTGGGACTAGAGGGGAGACCCAGTACTTC.

The V and J genes are TRBV3-1 (or the pseudogene TRBV3-2) and TRBJ2-2, with D unresolved. The CDR3 contains 16 residues. CDR1 LGHDT and CDR2 YNNKEL come from the germline V gene (reference sequence). V was clipped by 1 base and J by 5 bases, with 14 bases between them. CDR3 DNA: TGTGCCAGCAGCCAAGGAAATGTTTTCCGGACCGGGGAGCTGTTTTTT. It is translated as CASSQGNVFRTGELFF.

In its sample, this clone was seen once. The rearrangement links TRBV5-6 to TRBJ2-1; 8 bases fit TRBD1. The CDR3 length is 12 residues. The ends lost 4 bases at V and 15 bases at J; junction bases unmatched: 9. CDR1 is SGHDT, CDR2 YYEEEE, per germline. The CDR3 coding sequence is TGTGCCAGCAGCACGCCGGACAGGGACCCGTTCTTC. Protein product: CASSTPDRDPFF.

This chain uses TRBV9 with TRBJ2-1; 7 nucleotides match TRBD1. CDR1 and CDR2 (germline): SGDLS, YYNGEE. The CDR3 is 18 amino acids. With 4 bases clipped from V and 7 bases from J, the junction kept 20 bases outside the gene matches. This CDR3 is CASSPPLGDSFNLNEQFF. The CDR3 DNA reads as TGTGCCAGCAGCCCACCCTTGGGGGACAGTTTTAACCTTAATGAGCAGTTCTTC.

In regard to this clone: A read error may produce the germline difference seen at one junction end. The chain links TRBV7-7 to TRBJ2-1; 7 bases fit TRBD1. The germline CDR1 and CDR2 sequences are SSHAT and FNYEAQ (reference sequence). The CDR3 loop spans 14 amino acids. CDR3 residues: CASSLDRGRREQFF. CDR3 nucleotide sequence: TGTGCTAGCAGCTTAGATAGGGGGCGTCGTGAGCAGTTCTTC.

The chain combines TRBV15 with TRBJ2-5; D is unresolved. V was pared by 5 bases and J by 2 bases, with 6 bases between. This CDR3 is built from 12 residues. The germline V gene has CDR1 LNHNV and CDR2 YYDKDF (reference sequence). DNA for the CDR3: TGTGCCACCAGCTTCAGACAAGAGACCCAGTACTTC. It codes for CATSFRQETQYF.

The chain joins TRBV30 to TRBJ2-5; maybe TRBD2 (6 bases). The CDR3 has 13 residues. The germline CDR1 and CDR2 sequences are GTSNPN and SVGIG (reference sequence). V shed 6 bases and J shed 5 bases, with 16 bases lying between them. The CDR3 region is CACGTALGETQYF. The DNA of the CDR3 is TGTGCCTGCGGGACTGCCCTTGGGGAGACCCAGTACTTC.

V usage is TRBV2 and J usage is TRBJ1-1; D gene uncertain. Germline V gene lookup returns CDR1 SNHLY and CDR2 FYNNEI. CDR3 length: 12 residues. V was clipped by 2 bases and J by 7 bases, with 8 bases between them. The CDR3, as DNA: TGTGCCAGCAGTGAACAACTTGGTGAAGCTTTCTTT. Its protein is CASSEQLGEAFF.

The chain couples TRBV19 to TRBJ2-7; D may be TRBD1 (6 bases). The V gene's germline CDR1 is LNHDA and CDR2 SQIVND (reference sequence). The CDR3 runs 14 residues. Trimming cost V 5 bases and J 3 bases, with 14 bases left between them. CDR3 bases: TGTGCCAGTAGTCGTCGGGACACGGGCTACGAGCAGTACTTC. The encoded protein is CASSRRDTGYEQYF.

The genes are TRBV5-1 and TRBJ1-1; D gene ambiguous. The CDR3 is made up of 15 amino acids. Deletions cut 4 bases from V and 4 bases from J, with 17 bases between. Germline V gene data show CDR1 as SGHRS and CDR2 as YFSETQ. The DNA of the CDR3 is TGCGCCAGCAGCCCCGGGGTCGGAGGTGGCACTGAAGCTTTCTTT. Its protein product is CASSPGVGGGTEAFF.

The chain couples TRBV28 to TRBJ2-7, with D hard to call. V was trimmed by 7 bases and J by 4 bases, leaving 11 bases between them. Germline V gives CDR1 MDHEN, CDR2 SYDVKM. The CDR3 is 12 residues long. As DNA, the CDR3 is TGTGCCAGCACCAACTACGCTTACGAGCAGTACTTC. Translation gives CASTNYAYEQYF.

The chain links TRBV5-6 to TRBJ2-7; TRBD1 agrees at 7 bases. The CDR3 totals 17 residues. Looked up from germline, CDR1 is SGHDT and CDR2 is YYEEEE. V lost 0 bases and J lost 1; bases outside the gene matches: 10. The CDR3 region is CASSLVWLRTGSYEQYF. The CDR3, as DNA: TGTGCCAGCAGCTTGGTATGGCTTCGGACAGGTTCCTACGAGCAGTACTTC. Supplemented by reference TRBV5-6 and TRBJ2-7, the full variable domain reads DAGVTQSPTHLIKTRGQQVTLRCSPKSGHDTVSWYQQALGQGPQFIFQYYEEEERQRGNFPDRFSGHQFPNYSSELNVNALLLGDSALYLCASSLVWLRTGSYEQYFGPGTRLTVT.

In DNA form, the CDR3 reads TGTGCCAGCAGCAAAGATCAGCGGGGGCACCAAGAGACCCAGTACTTC. The encoded protein is CASSKDQRGHQETQYF. This chain links TRBV21-1 with TRBJ2-5; the table's D gene call, TRBD2, was not cross checked with the DNA. TRBV21-1 is labeled a pseudogene. This CDR3 is built from 16 residues.

V and J are TRBV5-1 and TRBJ2-7; D perhaps matches TRBD1 (5 bases). The CDR3 covers 12 residues. The V end was cut by 2 bases, the J end by 6 bases, with 9 bases between. Germline lookup yields CDR1 SGHRS and CDR2 YFSETQ. The DNA of the CDR3 is TGCGCCAGCAGCTTCCTGGGGCGCGAGCAGTACTTC. Amino acid sequence: CASSFLGREQYF.

This clone has a handful of counts. The chain joins TRBV6-5 to TRBJ1-3, with no clear D. The CDR3 contains 16 residues. V dropped 3 bases and J dropped 0 bases, with 12 bases sitting between them. CDR1 is MNHEY and CDR2 is SVGAGI in the germline V gene. CDR3: CASSYSQAYSGNTIYF. The CDR3 DNA sequence: TGTGCCAGCAGTTATTCCCAGGCCTACTCTGGAAACACCATATATTTT.

The chain recombines TRBV28 with TRBJ2-1; TRBD2 aligns across 9 bases. The J segment lost 0 bases and the V segment lost 2 bases, leaving 11 bases of the junction unmatched. CDR1 and CDR2 (germline): MDHEN, SYDVKM. CDR3 length equals 19 residues. Here the CDR3 DNA reads TGTGCCAGCAGTTTAACTCCTAGCGGGGTGGCCCTCTCCTACAATGAGCAGTTCTTC. Encoded protein: CASSLTPSGVALSYNEQFF.

This chain uses TRBV7-6 with TRBJ2-3; maybe TRBD2 (5 bases). The germline V and J ends were trimmed by 5 bases and 2 bases, with 14 bases remaining between them. This CDR3 contains 15 residues. Germline V gene lookup returns CDR1 SGHVS and CDR2 FNYEAQ. CDR3 DNA: TGTGCCAGCAGCCTCGGACTGGCGGCCACAGATACGCAGTATTTT. Translating gives CASSLGLAATDTQYF.

The chain joins TRBV6-4 to TRBJ2-1; 10 positions match TRBD2. Germline V gene data show CDR1 as MRHNA and CDR2 as SNTAGT. The length of the CDR3 is 16 residues. The ends lost 5 bases at V and 6 bases at J; junction bases unmatched: 10. The CDR3 sequence: CASSKRIAGGGNEQFF. The CDR3, as DNA: TGTGCCAGCAGTAAGAGGATAGCGGGAGGAGGCAATGAGCAGTTCTTC.

The V and J genes are TRBV3-1 (or the pseudogene TRBV3-2) and TRBJ1-5; D not certain. The germline V and J ends were trimmed by 0 bases and 7 bases, with 13 bases remaining between them. Germline CDR1 is LGHDT and CDR2 is YNNKEL (reference sequence). CDR3 size: 15 residues. CDR3 region: CASSQDWSSRQPQHF. The CDR3 DNA reads TGTGCCAGCAGCCAAGATTGGAGCAGTAGGCAGCCCCAGCATTTT.

This chain joins TRBV5-1 and TRBJ2-7, with 8 bases fitting TRBD1. J was trimmed by 4 bases and V by 0 bases; bases with no gene match: 3. Germline V gene data show CDR1 as SGHRS and CDR2 as YFSETQ. The CDR3 sequence is 14 residues long. The CDR3, as DNA: TGCGCCAGCAGCTTGGGACAGGGGCCTTACGAGCAGTACTTC. Encoded protein: CASSLGQGPYEQYF.

The chain is built from TRBV19 and TRBJ2-6, with 11 bases matching TRBD2. With V trimmed by 4 bases and J by 1 base, 15 bases remained unmatched. Germline-derived CDR1 and CDR2 are LNHDA and SQIVND (reference sequence). The CDR3 runs 21 residues. CDR3 nucleotide sequence: TGTGCCAGTAGTAAAAGTCGTTTAGCGGGAGGGCCATCATCTGGGGCCAACGTCCTGACTTTC. Residues: CASSKSRLAGGPSSGANVLTF.

The chain links TRBV10-2 to TRBJ1-5; D is undetermined. Trimming cost V 4 bases and J 0 bases, with 10 bases left between them. The germline CDR1 and CDR2 sequences are WSHSY and SAAADI. The CDR3 length is 15 residues. CDR3: CASSASGLSNQPQHF. In DNA form, the CDR3 reads TGCGCCAGCAGTGCATCAGGTCTTAGCAATCAGCCCCAGCATTTT.

This chain links TRBV5-1 with TRBJ2-1; TRBD1 might be the D (5 bases). This CDR3 contains 14 residues. Trimming shortened V by 0 bases and J by 7 bases, and 11 bases separated the two germline ends. Germline values: CDR1 SGHRS, CDR2 YFSETQ. The CDR3 spells CASSLAFKGNEQFF. The CDR3 nucleotides are TGCGCCAGCAGCTTGGCCTTCAAGGGGAATGAGCAGTTCTTC.

The chain is built from TRBV5-1 and TRBJ2-1; 10 bases are shared with TRBD2. The V gene end was trimmed by 5 bases and the J gene end by 8 bases; junction bases not matched to a gene: 4. The germline gives CDR1 SGHRS, CDR2 YFSETQ. The CDR3 is 13 amino acids. The CDR3 protein is CASRAGGPHEQFF. DNA for the CDR3: TGCGCCAGCAGAGCGGGAGGGCCCCATGAGCAGTTCTTC.

The rearrangement links TRBV6-1 to TRBJ2-7; D is unclear. The CDR3 length is 15 residues. The germline gives CDR1 MNHNS, CDR2 SASEGT. The V end lost 0 bases, the J end lost 2 bases, and 11 bases lay between the germline ends. The CDR3 DNA sequence: TGTGCCAGCAGTGAAGCTACGGGTCTTACCTACGAGCAGTACTTC. Translated: CASSEATGLTYEQYF.

This clone occurred once. V is TRBV14 and J is TRBJ2-1; D is uncertain. Germline-derived CDR1 and CDR2 are SGHDN and FVKESK. V lost 0 bases to trimming and J lost 14 bases, with 14 bases between them. The CDR3 totals 13 residues. CDR3 sequence: CASSQDMNYYKFF. CDR3 coding DNA: TGTGCCAGCAGCCAAGATATGAACTATTACAAGTTCTTC.